This T cell receptor beta chain came from a study of shared clonotypes between healthy human individuals. Study-wide points: Naive subsets tended to show greater estimated richness than memory subsets.

The CDR3 extends over 13 amino acids. With 4 bases removed from V and 3 bases from J, the gap between germline ends came to 9 bases. The germline CDR1 and CDR2 sequences are MNHEY and SVGAGI. A note on this clone: Antigen specificity is unknown.

Some clones are missing from TCRdb's copy, which holds only in-frame ones; the method was immunoSEQ multiplex PCR. In the table there are about 2.3 million clones, over 85% of which are singletons. The sample was naive CD4+ T cells from PBMCs. Subset of the sample: CD45RA+ positively selected. This TCR was recovered from a man in his late teens or twenties in good health. Some clones in this sample may be carry-over from other donors' samples. This chain connects TRBV6-5 to TRBJ1-1; no firm D call. The CDR3 sequence: CASSFLGYTEAFF. CDR3 coding DNA: TGTGCCAGCAGTTTCTTGGGGTACACTGAAGCTTTCTTT.